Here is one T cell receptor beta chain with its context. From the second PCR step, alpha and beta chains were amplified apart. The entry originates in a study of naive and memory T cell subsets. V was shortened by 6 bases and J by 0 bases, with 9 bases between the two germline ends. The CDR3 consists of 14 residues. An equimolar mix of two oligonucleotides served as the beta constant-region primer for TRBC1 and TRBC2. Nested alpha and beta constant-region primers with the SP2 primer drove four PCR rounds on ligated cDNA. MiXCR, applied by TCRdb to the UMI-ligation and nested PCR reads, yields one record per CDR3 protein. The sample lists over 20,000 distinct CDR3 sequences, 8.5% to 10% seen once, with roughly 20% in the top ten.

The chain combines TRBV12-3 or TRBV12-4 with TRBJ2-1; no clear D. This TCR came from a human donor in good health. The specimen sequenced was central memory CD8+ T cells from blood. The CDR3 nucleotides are TGTGCCAGCAGCTCAGGACGCTCCTACAATGAGCAGTTCTTC. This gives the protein CASSSGRSYNEQFF.